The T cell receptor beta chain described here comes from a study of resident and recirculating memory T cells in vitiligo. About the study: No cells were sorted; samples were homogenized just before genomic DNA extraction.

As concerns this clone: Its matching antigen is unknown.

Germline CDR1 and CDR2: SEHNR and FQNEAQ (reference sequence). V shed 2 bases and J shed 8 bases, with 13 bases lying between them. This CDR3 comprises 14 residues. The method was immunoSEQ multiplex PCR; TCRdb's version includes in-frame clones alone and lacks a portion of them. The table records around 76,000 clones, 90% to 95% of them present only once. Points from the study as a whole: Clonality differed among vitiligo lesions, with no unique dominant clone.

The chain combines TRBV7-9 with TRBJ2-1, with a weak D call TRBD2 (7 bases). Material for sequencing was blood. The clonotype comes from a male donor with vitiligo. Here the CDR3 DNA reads TGTGCCAGCAGCTTACGGGGGGCCGTCTATGAGCAGTTCTTC. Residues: CASSLRGAVYEQFF.